This TCR beta chain is drawn from a study of beta chain features in type 1 diabetes. Study summary: Analysis included over 90 million sorted cells drawn from all samples.

Study conclusions and caveats: All four CD4+ subsets from Type 1 diabetes patients carried moderately but significantly shorter TCRB CDR3s. High TCR expression in some cells could lead to their over-representation in cDNA sequencing.

A word on this clone: Its antigen is undetermined.

Germline-derived CDR1 and CDR2 are ENHRY and SYGVKD. The V and J ends lost 6 bases and 0 bases respectively, with 13 bases between them. This CDR3 region has 15 residues. Since all of the isolated RNA was reverse transcribed, expressed TCRB transcripts were what got sequenced. About 3.4 million reads on average were seen across naive, central memory and regulatory T cell samples. TCRdb's copy holds only in-frame clones and misses some; the assay was immunoSEQ multiplex PCR. In the table there are approximately 250,000 clones, approximately 10% of which are singletons. Purities in excess of 95% were seen in all sorted populations.

What was sequenced was naive CD4+ T cells from blood. The chain links TRBV10-3 to TRBJ2-3, with unresolved D. The origin of this receptor is a man aged 25 to 40 with type 1 diabetes. CDR3 DNA: TGTGCCATCAGAGACCTACAGTCGAGCACAGATACGCAGTATTTT. This gives the protein CAIRDLQSSTDTQYF.